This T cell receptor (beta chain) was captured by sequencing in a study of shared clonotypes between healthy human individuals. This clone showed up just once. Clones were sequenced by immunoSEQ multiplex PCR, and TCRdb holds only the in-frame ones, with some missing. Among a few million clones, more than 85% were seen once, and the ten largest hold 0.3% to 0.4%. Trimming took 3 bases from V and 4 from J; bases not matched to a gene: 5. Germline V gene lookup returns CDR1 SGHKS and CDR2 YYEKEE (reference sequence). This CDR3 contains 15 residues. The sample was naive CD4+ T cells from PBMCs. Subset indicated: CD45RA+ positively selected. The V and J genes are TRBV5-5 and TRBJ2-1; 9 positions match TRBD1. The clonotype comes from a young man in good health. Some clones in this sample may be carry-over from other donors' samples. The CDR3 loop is CASSWGQGSYNEQFF. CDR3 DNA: TGTGCCAGCAGCTGGGGACAGGGCTCGTACAATGAGCAGTTCTTC.